This T cell receptor beta chain stems from a study of cytomegalovirus exposure and HLA in healthy donors. The germline gives CDR1 LGHNA, CDR2 YNFKEQ. This CDR3 is 17 amino acids long. PCR involved 60 Vbeta and 13 Jbeta primers. Using immunoSEQ multiplex PCR, the repertoire was profiled, and TCRdb retains in-frame clones only, with some absent. Here the sample table reports 60,000 to 70,000 clones. With respect to this clone: A read error may account for a junction end that differs from germline.

Material: PBMCs. The TCR originated in a man in his thirties or forties in good health and CMV-seropositive. J is TRBJ1-6 and V is TRBV4-2, with a tentative D call TRBD1 (5 bases). The CDR3 region is CASSQGGRRKGRTPLHF. DNA for the CDR3: TGTGCCAGCAGCCAAGGGGGCCGTCGGAAAGGGCGGACACCCCTACACTTT.